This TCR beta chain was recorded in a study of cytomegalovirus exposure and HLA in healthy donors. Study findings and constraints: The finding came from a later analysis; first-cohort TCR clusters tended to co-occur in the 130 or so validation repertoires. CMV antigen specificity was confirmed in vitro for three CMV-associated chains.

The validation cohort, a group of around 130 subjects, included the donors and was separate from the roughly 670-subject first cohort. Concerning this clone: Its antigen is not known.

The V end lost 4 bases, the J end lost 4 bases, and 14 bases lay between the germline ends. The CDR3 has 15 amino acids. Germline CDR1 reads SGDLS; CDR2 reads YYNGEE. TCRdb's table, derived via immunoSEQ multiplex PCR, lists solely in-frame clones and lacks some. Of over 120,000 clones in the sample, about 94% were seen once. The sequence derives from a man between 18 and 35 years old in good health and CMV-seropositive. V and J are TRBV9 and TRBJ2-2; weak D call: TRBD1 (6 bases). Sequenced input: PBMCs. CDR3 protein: CASSSRDIFTGELFF. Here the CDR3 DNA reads TGTGCCAGCAGCTCCCGGGACATATTCACCGGGGAGCTGTTTTTT.